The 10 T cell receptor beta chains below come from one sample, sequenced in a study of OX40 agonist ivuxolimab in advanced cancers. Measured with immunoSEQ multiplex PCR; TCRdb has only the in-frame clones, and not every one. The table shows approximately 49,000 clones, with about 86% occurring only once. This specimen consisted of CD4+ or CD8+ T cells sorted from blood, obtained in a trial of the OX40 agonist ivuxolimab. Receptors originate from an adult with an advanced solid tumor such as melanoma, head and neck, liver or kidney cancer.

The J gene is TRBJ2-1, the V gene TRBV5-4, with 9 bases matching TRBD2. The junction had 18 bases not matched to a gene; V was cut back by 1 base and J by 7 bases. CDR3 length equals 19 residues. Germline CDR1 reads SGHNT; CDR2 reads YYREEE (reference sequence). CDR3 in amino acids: CASSLSGSGTSQYVNEQFF. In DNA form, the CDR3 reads TGTGCCAGCAGCTTGTCAGGCAGCGGGACTAGCCAGTATGTTAATGAGCAGTTCTTC.

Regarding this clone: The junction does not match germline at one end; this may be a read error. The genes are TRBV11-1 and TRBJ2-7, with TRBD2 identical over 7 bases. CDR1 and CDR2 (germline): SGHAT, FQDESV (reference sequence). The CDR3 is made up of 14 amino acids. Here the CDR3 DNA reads TGTGCCAGCAGTTTAGGGAGGGGCGCCACCGAGCAGTACTTC. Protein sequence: CASSLGRGATEQYF. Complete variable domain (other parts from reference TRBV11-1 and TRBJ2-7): EAEVAQSPRYKITEKSQAVAFWCDPISGHATLYWYRQILGQGPELLVQFQDESVVDDSQLPKDRFSAERLKGVDSTLKIQPAELGDSAMYLCASSLGRGATEQYFGPGTRLTVT.

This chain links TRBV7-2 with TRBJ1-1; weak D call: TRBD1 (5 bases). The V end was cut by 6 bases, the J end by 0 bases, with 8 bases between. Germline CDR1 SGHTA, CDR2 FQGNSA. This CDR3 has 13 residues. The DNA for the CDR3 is TGTGCCAGCAGGCTACAGGTGAACACTGAAGCTTTCTTT. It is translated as CASRLQVNTEAFF.

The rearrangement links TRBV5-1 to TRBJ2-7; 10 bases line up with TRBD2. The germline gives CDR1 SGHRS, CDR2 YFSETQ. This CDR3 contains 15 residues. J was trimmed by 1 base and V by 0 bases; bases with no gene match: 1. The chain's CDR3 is CASSLASGRSYEQYF. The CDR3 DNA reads TGCGCCAGCAGCTTGGCTAGCGGGAGATCCTACGAGCAGTACTTC.

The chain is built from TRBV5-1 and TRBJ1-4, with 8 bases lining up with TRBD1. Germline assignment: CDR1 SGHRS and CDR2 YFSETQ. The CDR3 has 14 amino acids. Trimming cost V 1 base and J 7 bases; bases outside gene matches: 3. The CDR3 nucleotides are TGCGCCAGCAGCTTGAGGACAGGGAGTGAAAAACTGTTTTTT. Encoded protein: CASSLRTGSEKLFF. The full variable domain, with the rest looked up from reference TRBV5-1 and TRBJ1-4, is KAGVTQTPRYLIKTRGQQVTLSCSPISGHRSVSWYQQTPGQGLQFLFEYFSETQRNKGNFPGRFSGRQFSNSRSEMNVSTLELGDSALYLCASSLRTGSEKLFFGSGTQLSVL.

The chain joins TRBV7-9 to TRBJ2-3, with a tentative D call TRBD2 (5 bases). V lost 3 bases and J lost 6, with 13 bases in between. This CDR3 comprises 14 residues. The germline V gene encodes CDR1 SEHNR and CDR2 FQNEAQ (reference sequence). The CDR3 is CASSFGLGADTQYF. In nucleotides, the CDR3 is TGTGCCAGCAGCTTTGGGTTGGGAGCCGATACGCAGTATTTT.

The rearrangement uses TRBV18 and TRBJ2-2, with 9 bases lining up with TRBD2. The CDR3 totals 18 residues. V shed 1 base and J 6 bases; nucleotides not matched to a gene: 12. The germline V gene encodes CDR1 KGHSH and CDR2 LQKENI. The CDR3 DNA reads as TGTGCCAGCTCACCACAAGCGGGAGGACCGATGGGGGCCGGGGAGCTGTTTTTT. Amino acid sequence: CASSPQAGGPMGAGELFF.

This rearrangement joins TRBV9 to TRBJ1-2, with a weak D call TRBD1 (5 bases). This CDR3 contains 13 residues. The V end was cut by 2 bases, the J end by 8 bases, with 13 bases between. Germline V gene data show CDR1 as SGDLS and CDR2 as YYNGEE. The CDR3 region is CASSVGDGRGYTF. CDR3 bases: TGTGCCAGCAGCGTTGGGGACGGCAGAGGCTACACCTTC.

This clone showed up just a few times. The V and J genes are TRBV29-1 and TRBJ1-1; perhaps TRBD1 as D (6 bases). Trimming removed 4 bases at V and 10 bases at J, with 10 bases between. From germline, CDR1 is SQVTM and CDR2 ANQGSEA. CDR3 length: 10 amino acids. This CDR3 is CSVGQATAFF. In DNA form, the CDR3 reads TGCAGCGTTGGACAGGCTACAGCTTTCTTT.

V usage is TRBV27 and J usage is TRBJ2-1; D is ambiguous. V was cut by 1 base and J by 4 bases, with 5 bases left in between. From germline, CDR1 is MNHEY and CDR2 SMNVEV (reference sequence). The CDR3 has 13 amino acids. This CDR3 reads CASSLFSYNEQFF. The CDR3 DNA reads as TGTGCCAGCAGTTTATTCTCTTACAATGAGCAGTTCTTC.